Each of the 28 T cell receptor beta chains below was sequenced from the same sample in a study of graft-versus-host responses after intestinal transplantation. Clones were sequenced by immunoSEQ multiplex PCR, and TCRdb holds only the in-frame ones, with some missing. The sample contains roughly 93,000 clones, roughly 93% of which appear only once. For these TCRs, the target antigens are not known. The sequences come from unstimulated CD8+ T cells sorted from spleen or lymph node cells, collected before intestinal transplant. These receptors originate from a human donor who received an intestinal transplant.

V usage is TRBV4-1 and J usage is TRBJ2-7, with D possibly matching TRBD1 (6 bases). The CDR3 length is 15 residues. Germline V CDR1 and CDR2: MGHRA, YSYEKL. The V end lost 0 bases, the J end lost 0 bases, and 9 bases lay between the germline ends. CDR3 bases: TGCGCCAGCAGCCAAGAGAAGGACAGCTCCTACGAGCAGTACTTC. Encoded protein: CASSQEKDSSYEQYF.

The V and J genes are TRBV27 and TRBJ2-1; 16 nucleotides line up with TRBD2. Trimming at V came to 5 bases and at J to 6 bases, leaving 10 bases not matched to a gene. The germline V gene has CDR1 MNHEY and CDR2 SMNVEV (reference sequence). The CDR3 extends over 18 amino acids. Here the CDR3 DNA reads TGTGCCAGCAGTCCGGGACTAGCGGGAGGGAATCGGGTCAATGAGCAGTTCTTC. It is translated as CASSPGLAGGNRVNEQFF.

This chain connects TRBV7-8 to TRBJ1-2; 9 bases fit TRBD1. Germline values: CDR1 SGHVS, CDR2 FQNEAQ. CDR3 size: 16 residues. V dropped 5 bases and J dropped 3; count of bases not matched to a gene: 10. In DNA, the CDR3 is TGTGCCAGCAGCACACAACAGGGGGCCGTGGACTATGGCTACACCTTC. Its translation is CASSTQQGAVDYGYTF.

The CDR3 region is CATSQGSLTDTQYF. The DNA of the CDR3 is TGTGCCACCTCACAGGGGAGCCTCACAGATACGCAGTATTTT. The chain couples TRBV6-6 to TRBJ2-3; 7 bases agree with TRBD1. The germline gives CDR1 MNHNY, CDR2 SVGAGI (reference sequence). The V segment lost 10 bases and the J segment 2 bases; nucleotides outside the gene matches: 9. The CDR3 loop spans 14 amino acids.

This rearrangement joins TRBV6-1 to TRBJ1-4; TRBD1 might be the D (6 bases). CDR1 and CDR2 (germline): MNHNS, SASEGT. V dropped 6 bases and J dropped 3 bases, with 14 bases sitting between them. The CDR3 sequence is 15 residues long. The CDR3 nucleotides are TGTGCCAGCAGCGATACCGGGACATCTAATGAAAAACTGTTTTTT. It translates to CASSDTGTSNEKLFF.

This clone was recorded once. The chain employs TRBV13 and TRBJ2-5, with TRBD1 matching over 8 bases. Germline V gene sequence: CDR1 PRHDT, CDR2 FYEKMQ (reference sequence). J gave up 1 base and V 5 bases, and 3 bases lay outside the gene matches. There are 14 residues in the CDR3. The CDR3: CASSPDRGQETQYF. In DNA, the CDR3 is TGTGCCAGCAGCCCAGACAGGGGCCAAGAGACCCAGTACTTC.

This clone showed up just once. The chain joins TRBV4-2 to TRBJ1-5; 8 positions agree with TRBD1. The germline CDR1 and CDR2 sequences are LGHNA and YNFKEQ. The length of the CDR3 is 16 residues. J lost 7 bases, V lost 0 bases, and 8 bases had no gene match. CDR3 bases: TGTGCCAGCAGCCAAGAAAGAGCAGGGGGCAGACAGCCCCAGCATTTT. Amino acid sequence: CASSQERAGGRQPQHF.

The gene calls are TRBV29-1 and TRBJ1-2; possible D gene TRBD1, 5 bases. The V end was cut by 7 bases, the J end by 5 bases, with 14 bases between. Germline V gene data show CDR1 as SQVTM and CDR2 as ANQGSEA. This CDR3 region has 12 residues. The CDR3, as DNA: TGCAGCGCAACAGGAGAAATATATGGCTACACCTTC. Its protein is CSATGEIYGYTF.

The V gene is TRBV29-1, the J gene TRBJ1-1, with 12 bases fitting TRBD1. Germline V gene lookup returns CDR1 SQVTM and CDR2 ANQGSEA. J lost 3 bases, V lost 4 bases, and 6 bases had no gene match. The CDR3 has 15 amino acids. The CDR3 DNA sequence: TGCAGCGTTGGGGGGACAGGGGGCATGGACACTGAAGCTTTCTTT. This codes for CSVGGTGGMDTEAFF.

The J gene is TRBJ1-2, the V gene TRBV11-2; a possible D gene is TRBD1 (6 bases). Germline V lookup: CDR1 SGHAT, CDR2 FQNNGV. Trimming removed 1 base from V and 8 bases from J, with 11 bases in between. This CDR3 comprises 13 residues. CDR3 sequence: CASSLGPGEGYTF. CDR3 coding DNA: TGTGCCAGCAGCTTAGGGCCAGGGGAGGGCTACACCTTC. The entire variable domain, with the rest obtained from reference TRBV11-2 and TRBJ1-2, is as follows: EAGVAQSPRYKIIEKRQSVAFWCNPISGHATLYWYQQILGQGPKLLIQFQNNGVVDDSQLPKDRFSAERLKGVDSTLKIQPAKLEDSAVYLCASSLGPGEGYTFGSGTRLTVV.

V gene TRBV11-2 combines with J gene TRBJ1-6; unclear D gene. CDR1 and CDR2 (germline): SGHAT, FQNNGV. CDR3 length: 12 residues. V lost 4 bases and J lost 9, with 7 bases in between. CDR3 residues: CASSSSGSPLHF. DNA of the CDR3: TGTGCCAGCAGCTCCAGTGGTTCACCCCTCCACTTT. Full variable domain (missing parts from reference TRBV11-2 and TRBJ1-6): EAGVAQSPRYKIIEKRQSVAFWCNPISGHATLYWYQQILGQGPKLLIQFQNNGVVDDSQLPKDRFSAERLKGVDSTLKIQPAKLEDSAVYLCASSSSGSPLHFGNGTRLTVT.

The J gene is TRBJ1-1, the V gene TRBV4-3, with TRBD1 matching 8 bases. The CDR3 contains 16 residues. Per germline, CDR1 LGHNA and CDR2 YSLEER. V dropped 1 base and J dropped 5; count of bases not matched to a gene: 9. The CDR3 nucleotides read TGCGCCAGCAGCCAAGGTCTAGACAGGGGAAGAACTGAAGCTTTCTTT. This sequence encodes CASSQGLDRGRTEAFF.

The chain carries TRBV7-9 and TRBJ2-4; 8 bases fit TRBD2. The CDR3 has 17 amino acids. Per germline, CDR1 SEHNR and CDR2 FQNEAQ (reference sequence). After removal of 4 bases from V and 0 bases from J, the junction contained 8 bases not matched to a gene. CDR3 amino acids: CASSSTGLAGAKNIQYF. CDR3 coding DNA: TGTGCCAGCAGCTCTACTGGTCTAGCGGGAGCCAAAAACATTCAGTACTTC.

The chain joins TRBV9 to TRBJ1-6, with a weak D call TRBD1 (6 bases). Trimming removed 7 bases at V and 4 bases at J, with 12 bases between. Germline CDR1 and CDR2: SGDLS and YYNGEE. The CDR3 has 14 residues. CDR3 loop: CASGGSNYNSPLHF. The DNA of the CDR3 is TGTGCCAGCGGGGGCTCTAATTATAATTCACCCCTCCACTTT.

This rearrangement joins TRBV6-1 to TRBJ2-1, with 9 bases identical to TRBD1. CDR1 and CDR2 from the germline V gene are MNHNS and SASEGT. The CDR3 covers 17 residues. Trimming took 3 bases from V and 5 from J; bases not matched to a gene: 11. CDR3 in DNA: TGTGCCAGCAGTGATCCCCTCCGGACAGGGGCTAACAATGAGCAGTTCTTC. It yields the protein CASSDPLRTGANNEQFF.

The chain has TRBV15 and TRBJ2-7, with 12 bases that match TRBD2. V was clipped by 3 bases and J by 4 bases; unmatched bases: 10. CDR1 is LNHNV and CDR2 is YYDKDF in the germline V gene (reference sequence). CDR3 length: 17 amino acids. The CDR3 spells CATSSGALAGGPYEQYF. The CDR3 coding sequence is TGTGCCACCAGCAGTGGGGCGCTAGCGGGAGGGCCTTACGAGCAGTACTTC.

The chain employs TRBV5-1 and TRBJ2-1; 16 bases are shared with TRBD2. Germline V gene data show CDR1 as SGHRS and CDR2 as YFSETQ. With V trimmed by 3 bases and J by 2 bases, 2 bases remained unmatched. This CDR3 has 17 amino acids. The CDR3 DNA reads as TGCGCCAGCAGCTATGGGACTAGCGGGGGGGCCTACAATGAGCAGTTCTTC. As protein: CASSYGTSGGAYNEQFF. The full variable domain, rest sourced from reference TRBV5-1 and TRBJ2-1, is KAGVTQTPRYLIKTRGQQVTLSCSPISGHRSVSWYQQTPGQGLQFLFEYFSETQRNKGNFPGRFSGRQFSNSRSEMNVSTLELGDSALYLCASSYGTSGGAYNEQFFGPGTRLTVL.

The rearrangement uses TRBV2 and TRBJ2-1, with 15 bases matching TRBD2. The CDR3 spans 18 residues. V trimming: 8 bases; J trimming: 10 bases; junction bases outside the gene matches: 18. CDR1 is SNHLY, CDR2 FYNNEI, per germline. The CDR3 DNA reads as TGTGCCAGCGTACCGGGACTAGCGGGGGGCGGGGGGTTTGAGGAGCAGTTCTTC. This encodes CASVPGLAGGGGFEEQFF.

The genes are TRBV5-4 and TRBJ2-5, with 9 positions matching TRBD2. Germline values: CDR1 SGHNT, CDR2 YYREEE (reference sequence). The V and J ends lost 4 bases and 1 base, in that order; junction bases with no gene match: 14. This CDR3 has 18 amino acids. In DNA form, the CDR3 reads TGTGCCAGCAGCCTAAGCGGGGGGCCGCTGTTTCCCCAAGAGACCCAGTACTTC. Amino acids: CASSLSGGPLFPQETQYF.

This chain links TRBV7-7 with TRBJ2-5, with 7 bases that match TRBD1. This CDR3 spans 14 amino acids. Per germline, CDR1 SSHAT and CDR2 FNYEAQ (reference sequence). The V gene end was trimmed by 5 bases and the J gene end by 5 bases; junction bases not matched to a gene: 8. The CDR3 DNA is TGTGCCAGCAGCCCAGGGGGACAATGGGAGACCCAGTACTTC. Its translation is CASSPGGQWETQYF.

The rearrangement links TRBV19 to TRBJ2-7, with 7 bases fitting TRBD2. In germline, CDR1 is LNHDA, CDR2 SQIVND (reference sequence). This CDR3 is built from 15 residues. V lost 7 bases, J lost 0 bases, and 9 bases stayed unmatched. The CDR3 spells CASNSVGGSSYEQYF. The CDR3 region has the DNA TGTGCCAGTAATTCGGTGGGCGGGAGCTCCTACGAGCAGTACTTC. The variable domain in full, with the rest retrieved from reference TRBV19 and TRBJ2-7, is DGGITQSPKYLFRKEGQNVTLSCEQNLNHDAMYWYRQDPGQGLRLIYYSQIVNDFQKGDIAEGYSVSREKKESFPLTVTSAQKNPTAFYLCASNSVGGSSYEQYFGPGTRLTVT.

The chain is built from TRBV7-3 and TRBJ2-1; 9 bases align to TRBD2. CDR1 is SGHTA and CDR2 is FQGTGA in the germline V gene. V shed 5 bases and J 8 bases; nucleotides not matched to a gene: 10. This CDR3 is 15 amino acids long. The CDR3 loop reads CASSPGTSSGDEQFF. In DNA, the CDR3 is TGTGCCAGCAGCCCCGGGACTAGCTCAGGAGATGAGCAGTTCTTC.

The chain carries TRBV19 and TRBJ1-1; D possibly corresponds to TRBD1 (6 bases). CDR3 length equals 14 residues. The germline gives CDR1 LNHDA, CDR2 SQIVND (reference sequence). Trimming stripped 5 bases from V and 1 base from J, with 11 bases between. The CDR3 spells CASSPWTANTEAFF. The CDR3 bases are TGTGCCAGTAGTCCCTGGACAGCGAACACTGAAGCTTTCTTT.

This rearrangement joins TRBV13 to TRBJ1-2; 9 bases are shared with TRBD1. The CDR3 is 17 residues long. The J segment lost 7 bases and the V segment lost 5 bases, leaving 17 bases of the junction unmatched. Germline V gives CDR1 PRHDT, CDR2 FYEKMQ (reference sequence). The CDR3 loop reads CASSPTGSQGARGGYTF. The CDR3 DNA reads as TGTGCCAGCAGCCCTACCGGATCACAGGGGGCGCGCGGTGGCTACACCTTC.

The rearrangement links TRBV9 to TRBJ2-7; possible D gene TRBD1, 6 bases. From germline, CDR1 is SGDLS and CDR2 YYNGEE. This CDR3 is 14 amino acids long. Trimming stripped 0 bases from V and 2 bases from J, with 9 bases between. CDR3 nucleotides: TGTGCCAGCAGCGTAGGGGGGACAACCTACGAGCAGTACTTC. This gives the protein CASSVGGTTYEQYF. The variable domain in full, completed from reference TRBV9 and TRBJ2-7, reads DSGVTQTPKHLITATGQRVTLRCSPRSGDLSVYWYQQSLDQGLQFLIQYYNGEERAKGNILERFSAQQFPDLHSELNLSSLELGDSALYFCASSVGGTTYEQYFGPGTRLTVT.

CDR3 nucleotides: TGTGCCAGCAGTTTGGCTAGCAGGAGCTCCTACGAGCAGTACTTC. It translates to CASSLASRSSYEQYF. This chain joins TRBV27 and TRBJ2-7; tentatively, D is TRBD2 (5 bases). V shed 3 bases and J shed 0 bases, with 12 bases lying between them. Germline CDR1 MNHEY, CDR2 SMNVEV (reference sequence). The CDR3 consists of 15 residues.

V usage is TRBV7-6 and J usage is TRBJ2-1; 9 bases map to TRBD2. J lost 6 bases, V lost 5 bases, and 5 bases had no gene match. Germline CDR1 is SGHVS and CDR2 is FNYEAQ. This CDR3 has 14 residues. CDR3 loop: CASSPGLAVNEQFF. The CDR3 bases are TGTGCCAGCAGCCCGGGACTAGCAGTCAATGAGCAGTTCTTC.

The chain is built from TRBV29-1 and TRBJ1-2, with D possibly being TRBD1 (6 bases). Germline-derived CDR1 and CDR2 are SQVTM and ANQGSEA. V lost 3 bases and J 1 base, leaving 9 bases between the germline ends. The CDR3 is made up of 13 amino acids. In DNA, the CDR3 is TGCAGCGTTGATCAGGACAGTAACTATGGCTACACCTTC. Protein product: CSVDQDSNYGYTF.